This TCR beta chain was sequenced in a study of blood T cell repertoires in COVID-19 (dated by TCRdb to 2018 to 2020). For context, the study as a whole: Collaborator samples came from the United States, Italy and Spain and covered acute and convalescent phases of COVID-19. A freely available public database, intended as a resource for researchers studying the immune response to SARS-CoV-2, is where the repertoires were released. Deeply sampled blood TCRbeta repertoires from subjects exposed to, actively infected with, or recovered from COVID-19 were included in the dataset. The material from the prospective study consisted of cDNA or gDNA derived from T cells, B-cell-depleted T cells, or PBMCs. A de-identified subject ID, COVID-19 status, age in years and sex were almost always included in the sample metadata. The samples were drawn from two sources: the first 160 participants of the ongoing ImmuneRACE study, and 1,254 subjects contributed by 6 global collaborators. Where HLA class I and class II types were available, the types were taken from metadata supplied by the sample provider, not from assay-based typing. The study at large found these results: Clinical and demographic metadata were provided uncurated, with the amount varying by source and participant.

Details on this clone: It lacks a known antigen. No base quality values were provided; no much bigger clone lies one nucleotide off.

TCRbeta CDR3 regions were amplified from genomic DNA using the immunoSEQ Assay, a bias-controlled multiplex PCR. As for how the authors treated the data: Within the assay, amplification of reference gene primers was used to estimate how many nucleated cells each sample contained. To quantify the absolute abundance of each unique TCRbeta CDR3 rearrangement, sequence reads were collapsed and filtered. For each sample, productive Simpson clonality was calculated as the square root of Simpson's diversity index across productive rearrangements. TCRdb took this table from immuneACCESS and kept in-frame rearrangements with V and J called. Such tables lack part of the clones; where checked against another copy, unresolved V genes explain under half of the gap, and the rest is unexplained. V, J and clone size are taken as reported in that table, and D and trimming were inferred from the DNA itself. The sample table records approximately 92,000 clones; about 80% of these occur just once. The ten largest clones capture roughly 4.1% of the sample.

The germline V gene encodes CDR1 SGHNT and CDR2 YENEEA. The CDR3 holds 14 amino acids from the cysteine to the phenylalanine. Kept here is only the CDR3 DNA, which spans 42 bases and is read in frame from base 1. V gives up 3 bases and J gives up 5 bases, and the segment between their germline ends measures 13 bases. The collaborating institutions used their own protocols to collect whole blood in K2EDTA tubes. For TCRbeta analysis, collaborators shipped samples in one of three forms: frozen whole blood, isolated PBMCs, or DNA extracted from either of those sample types. The clonotype was recovered from a man aged 55 to 70 with acute or convalescent COVID-19. Specimen: peripheral blood. The chain was built from TRBV11-3 and TRBJ2-5; no D gene call is confident. The CDR3 has the sequence CASSFYTLKETQYF. Read as DNA, the sequence is TGTGCCAGCAGCTTTTACACGCTGAAGGAGACCCAGTACTTC.